The TCR beta chain under discussion was sequenced for a study of a mutant IDH1 vaccine in newly diagnosed glioma. Whole-study context: Males made up about 60% and females about 40% of treated patients, whose mean age was roughly 40 years. Earlier care involved radiotherapy, temozolomide, or both, and the majority received both. Study conclusions and caveats: Pseudoprogression seemed unrelated to changes in top peripheral T cell clonotypes. Immune responses arising from the vaccine appeared in just under 95% of patients.

The time point was: baseline, week 1 (first vaccination visit). Treatment described: pre-vaccination baseline after standard-of-care therapy. The ends were cut back, 6 bases at V and 1 base at J, with 6 bases in the middle. The CDR3 contains 11 residues. Germline assignment: CDR1 DFQATT and CDR2 SNEGSKA (reference sequence). A note on this clone: Its target is unknown. Different DNA sequences within this sample yield the same CDR3.

Assay: immunoSEQ multiplex PCR; the TCRdb copy retains only in-frame clones and omits some. Among about 88,000 clones, over 70% were seen once, and the ten largest hold nearly 5.5%. The source material was PBMCs, sampled from a glioma patient treated with radiotherapy, temozolomide or both. The rearrangement uses TRBV20-1 and TRBJ1-1; D not resolved. The sequence derives from a man in his forties with glioma. Some clones in this sample may be carry-over from other donors' samples. This CDR3 is CSAPRNTEAFF. DNA for the CDR3: TGCAGTGCCCCGCGGAACACTGAAGCTTTCTTT.